This T cell receptor (beta chain) was profiled in a study of beta chain features in type 1 diabetes. Findings and caveats of the study: TCRB CDR3s from Type 1 diabetes patients were moderately but significantly shorter in all four CD4+ subsets. Possibly, sequencing cDNA over-represented cells that had high TCR expression levels. Patients with type 1 diabetes showed fewer VDJ junction insertions and more deletions.

Trimming pared 6 bases from V and 3 bases from J, leaving 17 bases between. Germline V gives CDR1 LNHDA, CDR2 SQIVND (reference sequence). The CDR3 runs to 15 residues. This clone was detected only a few times. Its antigen is not known. Sorting with CD45RO/CCR7/CD25/CD127/CD95/CD27 yielded naive, central memory, regulatory and stem-like memory CD4+ cells. Isolated RNA was reverse transcribed in full, so expressed TCRB transcripts were sequenced. TCRdb's copy holds only in-frame clones and misses some; the assay was immunoSEQ multiplex PCR. This sample has roughly 280,000 clones; roughly 24% occur once, and the top ten carry roughly 0.011%.

The gene calls are TRBV19 and TRBJ1-2; D remains unclear. Material for sequencing was naive CD4+ T cells from blood. The TCR originated in a woman aged 30 to 39 with type 1 diabetes. Here the CDR3 DNA reads TGTGCCAGTAGAATCGACCCAGGTTGGGACTATGGCTACACCTTC. Translated: CASRIDPGWDYGYTF.